A selection of T cell receptor beta chains follows, all from one sample in a study of blood T cell repertoires in COVID-19. Only in-frame clones appear in the TCRdb table, and some are missing; sequencing was by immunoSEQ multiplex PCR. The table includes some 150,000 clones, around nine tenths detected once. The sequencing sample was made of peripheral blood. The receptor set was obtained from an older woman with acute or convalescent COVID-19. Both conserved end residues are part of each CDR3. Fields, in order: J gene, V gene, D gene, clone size, CDR3 DNA, CDR3 protein. D genes are given only for firm matches. The listing skips clone size in some rows; elsewhere it reads once, few, many or a size class.

TRBJ1-5,TRBV23-1,.,.,TGCGCCAGCAGTCAATTCTCCGAGTTTCGGGAACAGGGAGTTAATAGCAATCAGCCCCAGCATTTT,CASSQFSEFREQGVNSNQPQHF
TRBJ1-2,TRBV5-1,TRBD1,.,TGCGCCAGCAGCTTGGGGACAGGGGTGTATGGCTACACCTTC,CASSLGTGVYGYTF
TRBJ1-1,TRBV6-5,TRBD1,.,TGTGCCAGCACCTGGGACAGACTGAACACTGAAGCTTTCTTT,CASTWDRLNTEAFF
TRBJ1-4,TRBV7-9,TRBD1,.,TGTGCCAGCAGCCGATTCGGACAGGGGGTCGAAAAACTGTTTTTT,CASSRFGQGVEKLFF
TRBJ1-2,TRBV7-2,TRBD1,.,TGTGCCAGCAGCTTTAAAACAGGGGAAAGTGGCTATGGCTACACCTTC,CASSFKTGESGYGYTF
TRBJ2-2,TRBV3-1/TRBV3-2,TRBD2,.,TGTGCCAGCAGCCAAGAAGGCACCAGCGGGGGGACGAGGACCGGGGAGCTGTTTTTT,CASSQEGTSGGTRTGELFF
TRBJ2-1,TRBV6-5,TRBD2,.,TGTGCCAGCAGCCAGCTAGCGGGTGAGCAGTTCTTC,CASSQLAGEQFF
TRBJ1-2,TRBV5-6,.,.,TGTGCCAGCAGCTTGAGGGGACTCAACTATGGCTACACCTTC,CASSLRGLNYGYTF
TRBJ1-5,TRBV6-1,TRBD1,.,TGTGCCAGCAGGGAAATTTACCGGGACAGGGGCAATCAGCCCCAGCATTTT,CASREIYRDRGNQPQHF
TRBJ1-2,TRBV6-5,.,.,TGTGCCAGCAGTTACTCTAACAGGGCGAGCTACACCTTC,CASSYSNRASYTF
TRBJ1-2,TRBV27,.,.,TGTGCCAGCAGTTCCCGCCGGGGGGTTAGGTATGGCTACACCTTC,CASSSRRGVRYGYTF
TRBJ2-5,TRBV5-4,TRBD2,.,TGTGCCAGCAGCTCGGGACTAGCGGGGGGCGAGACCCAGTACTTC,CASSSGLAGGETQYF
TRBJ2-1,TRBV6-5,TRBD2,.,TGTGCCAGCACCCTGGATAGCGGGGGATACAATGAGCAGTTCTTC,CASTLDSGGYNEQFF
TRBJ2-7,TRBV27,.,.,TGTGCCAGCAGTAGACACCAGGGGAACGAGCAGTACTTC,CASSRHQGNEQYF
TRBJ2-6,TRBV5-6,.,.,TGTGCCAGCAGCTTGCCATACCTCAGACAGTCTGGGGCCAACGTCCTGACTTTC,CASSLPYLRQSGANVLTF
TRBJ2-1,TRBV2,TRBD2,once,TGTGCCAGCAGTCTGTATCGGGGACTAGCGGGGGACAATGAGCAGTTCTTC,CASSLYRGLAGDNEQFF
TRBJ1-6,TRBV2,TRBD1,.,TGTGCCAGCACTGGACAGGGGTTCTCGCACTATAATTCACCCCTCCACTTT,CASTGQGFSHYNSPLHF
TRBJ1-5,TRBV11-3,TRBD1,.,TGTGCCAGCAGCTTAGATGGTTACGAGGGGGCCGATCAGCCCCAGCATTTT,CASSLDGYEGADQPQHF
TRBJ1-1,TRBV2,TRBD1,.,TGTGCCAGTAAAGACAGGGGGAACACTGAAGCTTTCTTT,CASKDRGNTEAFF
TRBJ1-3,TRBV7-2,.,.,TGTGCCATCGCGGCAGGGGTCGGAAACACCATATATTTT,CAIAAGVGNTIYF
TRBJ2-1,TRBV6-2/TRBV6-3,TRBD2,.,TGTGCCAGCAGTAGGGGACTAGCGGGGGATAGCTCCTACAATGAGCAGTTCTTC,CASSRGLAGDSSYNEQFF
TRBJ1-2,TRBV29-1,.,few,TGCAGCGTTGACGGAGGGACCGGTCGGGGCTACACCTTC,CSVDGGTGRGYTF
TRBJ2-3,TRBV2,.,.,TGTGCCAGCAGACGACGGGGTTACCCGACTAGCACAGATACGCAGTATTTT,CASRRRGYPTSTDTQYF
TRBJ1-3,TRBV19,.,.,TGTGCCAGTAGGACCCTACGGGGTACGGGAAACACCATATATTTT,CASRTLRGTGNTIYF
TRBJ1-3,TRBV25-1,.,.,TGTGCCAGCAGTGAATATACGGCAGGGATGGCTGGAAACACCATATATTTT,CASSEYTAGMAGNTIYF
TRBJ2-3,TRBV7-2,.,.,TGTGCCAGCAGCTTAGTTGCCAGGGGAACAGATACGCAGTATTTT,CASSLVARGTDTQYF
TRBJ1-5,TRBV4-1,.,.,TGCGCCAGCAGCCAAGAGACAGGTCATCAGCCCCAGCATTTT,CASSQETGHQPQHF
TRBJ1-6,TRBV7-2,.,.,TGTGCCAGCAGCTTAGCGCCTGGGACACGTATTTCACCCCTCCACTTT,CASSLAPGTRISPLHF
TRBJ1-1,TRBV2,TRBD1,once,TGTGCCAGCAGTACACGACAGGGGTATCTAGGAACTGAAGCTTTCTTT,CASSTRQGYLGTEAFF
TRBJ1-1,TRBV6-5,TRBD1,.,TGTGCCAGCAGACCGAACAGGGGGATGAACACTGAAGCTTTCTTT,CASRPNRGMNTEAFF
TRBJ1-3,TRBV6-5,.,.,TGTGCCAGCAGTACGGGGACTGGATCTGGAAACACCATATATTTT,CASSTGTGSGNTIYF
TRBJ1-4,TRBV6-5,.,once,TGTGCCAGCAGTTACGACCCTAGTAGGAATGAAAAACTGTTTTTT,CASSYDPSRNEKLFF
TRBJ1-2,TRBV5-1,.,.,TGCGCCAGCAGCTCTGATTGGGGCGCCTATGGCTACACCTTC,CASSSDWGAYGYTF
TRBJ2-1,TRBV6-1,.,.,TGTGCCAGCAGTGACGGACAGAAAAAATCCAATGAGCAGTTCTTC,CASSDGQKKSNEQFF
TRBJ2-7,TRBV12-3/TRBV12-4,.,.,TGTGCCAGCAGTTGGAGATCCGAGCAGTACTTC,CASSWRSEQYF
TRBJ1-2,TRBV19,.,.,TGTGCCAGTAGTATTACTACTCGGGGGGGAGTGATCTATGGCTACACCTTC,CASSITTRGGVIYGYTF
TRBJ1-4,TRBV7-2,.,.,TGTGCCAGCAGCTTAGGAAGGGGCAGTACAACTAATGAAAAACTGTTTTTT,CASSLGRGSTTNEKLFF
TRBJ1-2,TRBV14,TRBD1,.,TGTGCCAGCAGCTCCCAGGGGGCGCCCTTCGTTGGCTACACCTTC,CASSSQGAPFVGYTF
TRBJ1-5,TRBV5-1,TRBD1,.,TGCGCCAGCAGCCCCTCGGGACAGCCGGATAGCAATCAGCCCCAGCATTTT,CASSPSGQPDSNQPQHF
TRBJ2-2,TRBV15,.,.,TGTGCCACCAGCAGACCAAGCGGGTCCGGGGAGCTGTTTTTT,CATSRPSGSGELFF
TRBJ2-1,TRBV4-3,.,once,TGCGCCAGCAGCCAGGCGGGTACCCTCCTCAATGAGCAGTTCTTC,CASSQAGTLLNEQFF
TRBJ2-7,TRBV27,.,.,TGTGCCAGCAGTTTTTCCCCGTTTCTCGAGCAGTACTTC,CASSFSPFLEQYF
TRBJ2-2,TRBV3-1/TRBV3-2,TRBD1,.,TGTGCCAGCAGCCTGGGACAGGGGTACACCGGGGAGCTGTTTTTT,CASSLGQGYTGELFF
TRBJ2-1,TRBV6-5,TRBD2,.,TGTGCCAGCAGTTACTCGGATGTGGGACTAGCGAGTGAGCAGTTCTTC,CASSYSDVGLASEQFF
TRBJ1-1,TRBV6-1,TRBD1,.,TGTGCCAGCAGTGCCCGAGCGGACAGGATCGGCACTGAAGCTTTCTTT,CASSARADRIGTEAFF
TRBJ1-3,TRBV6-5,TRBD1,.,TGTGCCAGCAGTCGGGACAGTTCCTCTGGAAACACCATATATTTT,CASSRDSSSGNTIYF
TRBJ1-2,TRBV6-2/TRBV6-3,TRBD1,.,TGTGCCAGCAGTTTGCCGGGACAGGGGGCGAAAGCTAACTATGGCTACACCTTC,CASSLPGQGAKANYGYTF
TRBJ2-3,TRBV10-3,TRBD2,.,TGTGCCATCAGTGGGACTAGCGGCACAGATACGCAGTATTTT,CAISGTSGTDTQYF
TRBJ1-5,TRBV18,.,.,TGTGCCAGCTCACCTAGCAGCTCCAATCAGCCCCAGCATTTT,CASSPSSSNQPQHF
TRBJ1-1,TRBV5-1,.,.,TGCGCCAGCAAAATAGACAGGAACACTGAAGCTTTCTTT,CASKIDRNTEAFF
TRBJ1-2,TRBV4-3,TRBD1,.,TGCGCCAGCAGCCAAGATTTTTTGGGACAGCGTGGCTACACCTTC,CASSQDFLGQRGYTF
TRBJ1-4,TRBV4-1,.,.,TGCGCCAGCAGCAAAGTAGAGGTTCCGGCAAGTAATGAAAAACTGTTTTTT,CASSKVEVPASNEKLFF
TRBJ1-2,TRBV4-2,TRBD1,.,TGTGCCAGCAGCCAAGATCTCGGGACAGGGGTCTCTAACTATGGCTACACCTTC,CASSQDLGTGVSNYGYTF
TRBJ2-2,TRBV3-1/TRBV3-2,.,.,TGTGCCAGCAGCCAAGCGGAGGCGGCGGCCGGGGAGCTGTTTTTT,CASSQAEAAAGELFF
TRBJ2-7,TRBV27,TRBD1,.,TGTGCCAGCAGTTTATCGGTTCGGCAGGGGGCCATCCACGAGCAGTACTTC,CASSLSVRQGAIHEQYF